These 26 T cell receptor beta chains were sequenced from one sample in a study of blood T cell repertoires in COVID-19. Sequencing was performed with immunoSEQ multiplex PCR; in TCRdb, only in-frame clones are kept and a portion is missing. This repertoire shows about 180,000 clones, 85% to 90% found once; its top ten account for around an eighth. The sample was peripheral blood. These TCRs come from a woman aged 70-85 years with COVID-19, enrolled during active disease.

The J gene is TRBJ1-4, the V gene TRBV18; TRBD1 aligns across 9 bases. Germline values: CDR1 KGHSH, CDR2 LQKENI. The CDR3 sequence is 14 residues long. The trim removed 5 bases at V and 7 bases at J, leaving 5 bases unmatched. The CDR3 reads CASSTTGGGEKLFF. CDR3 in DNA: TGTGCCAGCTCAACGACAGGGGGAGGTGAAAAACTGTTTTTT. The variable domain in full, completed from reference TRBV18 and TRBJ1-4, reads NAGVMQNPRHLVRRRGQEARLRCSPMKGHSHVYWYRQLPEEGLKFMVYLQKENIIDESGMPKERFSAEFPKEGPSILRIQQVVRGDSAAYFCASSTTGGGEKLFFGSGTQLSVL.

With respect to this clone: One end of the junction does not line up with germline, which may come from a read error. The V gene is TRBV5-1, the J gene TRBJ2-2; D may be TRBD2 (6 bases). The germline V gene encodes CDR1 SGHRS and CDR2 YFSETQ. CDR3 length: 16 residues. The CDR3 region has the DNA TGCGCCAGCAACTTGCTTTCTAGCGTGACCACCGGGGAGCTGTTTTTT. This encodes CASNLLSSVTTGELFF.

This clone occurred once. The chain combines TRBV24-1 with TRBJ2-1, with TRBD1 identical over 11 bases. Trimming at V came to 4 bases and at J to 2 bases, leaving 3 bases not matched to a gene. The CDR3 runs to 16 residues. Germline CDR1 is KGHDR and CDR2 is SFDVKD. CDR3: CATSERTGGPYNEQFF. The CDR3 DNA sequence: TGTGCCACCAGTGAGCGGACAGGGGGCCCCTACAATGAGCAGTTCTTC.

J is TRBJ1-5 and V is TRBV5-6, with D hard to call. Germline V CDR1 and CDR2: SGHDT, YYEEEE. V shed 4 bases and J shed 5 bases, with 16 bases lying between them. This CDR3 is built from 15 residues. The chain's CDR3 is CASSPLGGLDQPQHF. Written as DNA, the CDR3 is TGTGCCAGCAGCCCCCTCGGAGGTCTGGATCAGCCCCAGCATTTT. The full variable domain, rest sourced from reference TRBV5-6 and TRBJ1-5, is DAGVTQSPTHLIKTRGQQVTLRCSPKSGHDTVSWYQQALGQGPQFIFQYYEEEERQRGNFPDRFSGHQFPNYSSELNVNALLLGDSALYLCASSPLGGLDQPQHFGDGTRLSIL.

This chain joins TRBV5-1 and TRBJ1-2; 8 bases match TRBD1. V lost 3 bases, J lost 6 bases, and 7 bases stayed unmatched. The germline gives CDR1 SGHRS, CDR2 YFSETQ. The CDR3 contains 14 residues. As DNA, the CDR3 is TGCGCCAGCAGCTCGGGACAGGTCCAGGATGGCTACACCTTC. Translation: CASSSGQVQDGYTF.

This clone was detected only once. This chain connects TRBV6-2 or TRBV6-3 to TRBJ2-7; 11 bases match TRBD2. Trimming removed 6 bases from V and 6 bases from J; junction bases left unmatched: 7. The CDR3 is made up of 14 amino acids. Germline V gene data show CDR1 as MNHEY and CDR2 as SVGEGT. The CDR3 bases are TGTGCCAGCAGCGTTACTAGCGGGAGCGGCGAGCAGTACTTC. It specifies CASSVTSGSGEQYF.

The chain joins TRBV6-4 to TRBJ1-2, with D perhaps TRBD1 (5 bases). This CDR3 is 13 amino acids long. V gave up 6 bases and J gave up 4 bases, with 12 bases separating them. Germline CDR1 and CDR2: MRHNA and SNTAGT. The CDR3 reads CASSGGTAYGYTF. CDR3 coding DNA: TGTGCCAGCAGCGGCGGGACGGCCTATGGCTACACCTTC.

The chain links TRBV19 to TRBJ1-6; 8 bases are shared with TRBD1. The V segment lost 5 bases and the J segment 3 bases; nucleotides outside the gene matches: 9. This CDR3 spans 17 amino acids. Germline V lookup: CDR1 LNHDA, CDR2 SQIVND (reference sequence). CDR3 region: CASSDEDRGRYNSPLHF. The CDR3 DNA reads TGTGCCAGTAGTGACGAAGACAGGGGCCGCTATAATTCACCCCTCCACTTT.

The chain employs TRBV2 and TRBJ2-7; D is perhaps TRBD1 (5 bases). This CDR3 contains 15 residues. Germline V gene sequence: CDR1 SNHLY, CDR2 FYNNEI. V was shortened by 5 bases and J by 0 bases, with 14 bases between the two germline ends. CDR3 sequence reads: CASSHWGRSSYEQYF. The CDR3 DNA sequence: TGTGCCAGCAGTCACTGGGGCAGGAGCTCCTACGAGCAGTACTTC.

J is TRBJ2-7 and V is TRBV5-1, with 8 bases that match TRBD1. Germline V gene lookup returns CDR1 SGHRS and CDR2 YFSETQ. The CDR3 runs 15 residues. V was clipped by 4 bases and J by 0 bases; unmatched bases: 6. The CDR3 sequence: CASSQNTGGSYEQYF. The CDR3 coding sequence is TGCGCCAGCAGCCAAAATACAGGGGGCTCCTACGAGCAGTACTTC.

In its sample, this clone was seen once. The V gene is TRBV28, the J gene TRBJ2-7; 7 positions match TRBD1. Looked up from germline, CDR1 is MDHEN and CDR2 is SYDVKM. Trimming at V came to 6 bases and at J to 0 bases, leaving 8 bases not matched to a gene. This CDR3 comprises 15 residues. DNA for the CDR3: TGTGCCAGCAGCCCAACGGACAGGAGCTCCTACGAGCAGTACTTC. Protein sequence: CASSPTDRSSYEQYF.

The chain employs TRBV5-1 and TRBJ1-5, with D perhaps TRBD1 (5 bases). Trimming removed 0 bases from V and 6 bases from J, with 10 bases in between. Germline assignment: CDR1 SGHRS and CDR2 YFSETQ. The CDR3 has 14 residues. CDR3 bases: TGCGCCAGCAGCTTGGATGGGGGGAGTCAGCCCCAGCATTTT. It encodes CASSLDGGSQPQHF.

The DNA for the CDR3 is TGTGCCAGCAGTTTGCCGGGAGGGGCCTACGAGCAGTACTTC. It encodes CASSLPGGAYEQYF. The chain combines TRBV28 with TRBJ2-7; 8 bases are a match to TRBD2. V shed 3 bases and J 2 bases; nucleotides not matched to a gene: 3. Germline V gives CDR1 MDHEN, CDR2 SYDVKM. This CDR3 region has 14 residues.

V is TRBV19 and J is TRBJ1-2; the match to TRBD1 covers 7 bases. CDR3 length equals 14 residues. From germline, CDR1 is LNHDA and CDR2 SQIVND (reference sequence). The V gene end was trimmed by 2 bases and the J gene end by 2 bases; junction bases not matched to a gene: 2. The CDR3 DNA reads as TGTGCCAGTAGTATACGACAGGGCAACTATGGCTACACCTTC. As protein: CASSIRQGNYGYTF.

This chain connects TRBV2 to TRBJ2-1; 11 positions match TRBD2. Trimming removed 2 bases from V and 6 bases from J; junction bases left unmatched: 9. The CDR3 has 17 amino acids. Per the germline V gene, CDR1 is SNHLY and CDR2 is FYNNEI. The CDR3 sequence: CASSERKGLAAFNEQFF. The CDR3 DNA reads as TGTGCCAGCAGTGAAAGAAAGGGACTAGCGGCCTTCAATGAGCAGTTCTTC.

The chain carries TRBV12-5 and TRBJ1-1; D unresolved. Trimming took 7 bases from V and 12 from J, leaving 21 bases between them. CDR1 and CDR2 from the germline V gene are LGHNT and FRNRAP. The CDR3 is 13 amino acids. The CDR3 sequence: CASVSLFGLLTFF. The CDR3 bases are TGTGCTAGTGTCTCCCTCTTTGGGCTTCTGACTTTCTTT.

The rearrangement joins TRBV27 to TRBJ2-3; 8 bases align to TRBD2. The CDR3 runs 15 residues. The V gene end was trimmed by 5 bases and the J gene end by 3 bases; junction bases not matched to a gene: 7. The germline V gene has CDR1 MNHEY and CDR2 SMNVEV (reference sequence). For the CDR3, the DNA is TGTGCCAGCAGTAAAAGCGGGAGCGGGACAGATACGCAGTATTTT. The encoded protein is CASSKSGSGTDTQYF.

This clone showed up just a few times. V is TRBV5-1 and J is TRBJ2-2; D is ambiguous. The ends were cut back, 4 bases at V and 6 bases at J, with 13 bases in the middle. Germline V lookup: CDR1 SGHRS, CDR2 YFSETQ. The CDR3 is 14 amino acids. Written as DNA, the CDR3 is TGCGCCAGCAGCGCACCTCTGGAGCCCGGGGAGCTGTTTTTT. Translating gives CASSAPLEPGELFF. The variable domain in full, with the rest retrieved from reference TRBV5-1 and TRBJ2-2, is KAGVTQTPRYLIKTRGQQVTLSCSPISGHRSVSWYQQTPGQGLQFLFEYFSETQRNKGNFPGRFSGRQFSNSRSEMNVSTLELGDSALYLCASSAPLEPGELFFGEGSRLTVL.

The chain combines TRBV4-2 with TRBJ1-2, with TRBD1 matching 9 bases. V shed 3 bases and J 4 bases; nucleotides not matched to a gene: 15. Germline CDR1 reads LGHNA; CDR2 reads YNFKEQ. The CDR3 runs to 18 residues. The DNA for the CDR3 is TGTGCCAGCAGCCAGGAAACGCCCGGGACAGGGAACGCCTATGGCTACACCTTC. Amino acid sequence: CASSQETPGTGNAYGYTF.

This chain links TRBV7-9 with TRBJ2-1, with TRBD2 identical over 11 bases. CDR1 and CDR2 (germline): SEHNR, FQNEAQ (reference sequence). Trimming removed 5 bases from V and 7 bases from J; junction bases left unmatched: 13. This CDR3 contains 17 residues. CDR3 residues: CASSPPGTSGSRNEQFF. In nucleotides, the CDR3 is TGTGCCAGCAGCCCCCCCGGTACTAGCGGGAGTCGGAATGAGCAGTTCTTC.

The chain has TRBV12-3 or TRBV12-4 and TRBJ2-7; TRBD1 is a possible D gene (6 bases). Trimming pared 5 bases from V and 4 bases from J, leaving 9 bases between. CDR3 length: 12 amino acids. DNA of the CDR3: TGTGCCAGCAGTGAACAGGGTTACGAGCAGTACTTC. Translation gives CASSEQGYEQYF.

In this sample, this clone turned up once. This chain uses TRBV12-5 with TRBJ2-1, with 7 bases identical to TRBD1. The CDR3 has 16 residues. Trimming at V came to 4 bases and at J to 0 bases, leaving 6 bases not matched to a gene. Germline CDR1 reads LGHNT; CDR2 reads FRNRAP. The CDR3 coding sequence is TGTGCTAGTGGTTCCCCGACAGGGAGCTCCTACAATGAGCAGTTCTTC. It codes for CASGSPTGSSYNEQFF.

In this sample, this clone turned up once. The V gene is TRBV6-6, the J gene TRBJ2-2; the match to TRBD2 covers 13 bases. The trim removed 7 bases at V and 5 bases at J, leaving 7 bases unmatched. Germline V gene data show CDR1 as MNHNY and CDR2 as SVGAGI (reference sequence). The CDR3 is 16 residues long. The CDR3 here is CASIDGLAGETGELFF. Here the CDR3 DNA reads TGTGCCAGCATCGACGGACTAGCGGGAGAGACCGGGGAGCTGTTTTTT.

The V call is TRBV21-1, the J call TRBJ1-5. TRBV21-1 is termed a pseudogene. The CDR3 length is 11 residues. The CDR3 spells CASCYNQPQHF. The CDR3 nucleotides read TGTGCCAGCTGCTACAATCAGCCCCAGCATTTT.

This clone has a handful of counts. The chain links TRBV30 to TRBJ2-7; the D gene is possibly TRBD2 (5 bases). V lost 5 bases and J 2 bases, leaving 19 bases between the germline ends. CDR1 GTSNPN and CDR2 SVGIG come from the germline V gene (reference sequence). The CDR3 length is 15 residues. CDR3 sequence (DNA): TGTGCCTGGTCAGCTCCGGGGTTCTACCCCTACGAGCAGTACTTC. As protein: CAWSAPGFYPYEQYF.

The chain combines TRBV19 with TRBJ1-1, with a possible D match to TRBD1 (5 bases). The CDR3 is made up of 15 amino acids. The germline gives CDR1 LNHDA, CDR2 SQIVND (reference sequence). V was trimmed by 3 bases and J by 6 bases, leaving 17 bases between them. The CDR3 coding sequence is TGTGCCAGTAGTATCAAAAGCGGGGGTATAGCTGAAGCTTTCTTT. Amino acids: CASSIKSGGIAEAFF.